This TCR beta chain was captured by sequencing in a study of cytomegalovirus exposure and HLA in healthy donors. Whole-study context: As released early, the data held roughly 85 million unique TCRs from HLA-typed donors.

Of note for this clone: Antigen: not known.

Primers for the PCR totalled 60 Vbeta and 13 Jbeta. This table comes from immunoSEQ multiplex PCR, and its TCRdb copy is limited to in-frame clones, with some not included. Among around 150,000 clones listed, around four fifths were seen once. Trimming stripped 6 bases from V and 8 bases from J, with 16 bases between. The CDR3 length is 13 residues. The V gene's germline CDR1 is MNHEY and CDR2 SVGAGI. Study-wide results and caveats: Three of the chains that were CMV-associated were confirmed in vitro to be specific for CMV antigens. TCR beta V segments were, for the most part, productive about 87% or about 30% of the time in an earlier analysis.

What was sequenced was PBMCs. The source of this sequence is a boy between 2 and 10 years old in good health and CMV-seronegative. V and J are TRBV6-5 and TRBJ1-2; D is undetermined. CDR3 in DNA: TGTGCCAGCAGCCTCTCACAATCTTCCGGCTACACCTTC. Translation gives CASSLSQSSGYTF.